The 19 T cell receptor beta chains listed next were all sequenced from one sample in a study of OX40 agonist ivuxolimab in advanced cancers. Repertoires were generated with immunoSEQ multiplex PCR, while TCRdb's copy carries only in-frame clones and drops some. The sample yields tens of thousands of clones, roughly 88% seen once. The sequenced sample was CD4+ or CD8+ T cells sorted from blood, obtained in a trial of the OX40 agonist ivuxolimab. The receptors here all came from an adult with an advanced solid tumor such as melanoma, head and neck, liver or kidney cancer.

This chain joins TRBV5-1 and TRBJ2-7, with TRBD2 identical over 8 bases. J gave up 1 base and V 3 bases, and 6 bases lay outside the gene matches. CDR1 is SGHRS and CDR2 is YFSETQ in the germline V gene. CDR3 length: 15 amino acids. Here the CDR3 DNA reads TGCGCCAGCAGCTCCCTCACGGGGGGGTCCTACGAGCAGTACTTC. Its translation is CASSSLTGGSYEQYF.

V usage is TRBV4-3 and J usage is TRBJ1-1; D is unclear. The V gene lost 1 base and the J gene lost 5 bases, with 11 bases spanning the gap. This CDR3 is built from 14 residues. CDR1 LGHNA and CDR2 YSLEER come from the germline V gene. The CDR3: CASSQGTWDTEAFF. The CDR3, as DNA: TGCGCCAGCAGCCAAGGAACCTGGGATACTGAAGCTTTCTTT.

The chain couples TRBV15 to TRBJ2-1; 14 bases map to TRBD2. The CDR3 extends over 15 amino acids. Germline CDR1 reads LNHNV; CDR2 reads YYDKDF (reference sequence). With 5 bases clipped from V and 7 bases from J, the junction kept 4 bases outside the gene matches. CDR3 residues: CATSLGLAGDNEQFF. The DNA for the CDR3 is TGTGCCACCAGCTTGGGACTAGCGGGGGATAATGAGCAGTTCTTC.

This chain connects TRBV27 to TRBJ2-3; D possibly corresponds to TRBD1 (5 bases). This CDR3 has 14 amino acids. V was shortened by 2 bases and J by 2 bases, with 8 bases between the two germline ends. Germline-derived CDR1 and CDR2 are MNHEY and SMNVEV (reference sequence). The CDR3 region has the DNA TGTGCCAGCAGTTTAGAAGGGGACACAGATACGCAGTATTTT. Its protein is CASSLEGDTDTQYF.

The chain recombines TRBV7-9 with TRBJ2-3; no definite D call. The V gene lost 8 bases and the J gene lost 0 bases, with 9 bases spanning the gap. Germline CDR1 SEHNR, CDR2 FQNEAQ (reference sequence). This CDR3 spans 13 amino acids. DNA for the CDR3: TGTGCCAGCTTATCGCCTAGCACAGATACGCAGTATTTT. Encoded protein: CASLSPSTDTQYF. Using reference TRBV7-9 and TRBJ2-3 for the parts outside the CDR3, the full variable domain is DTGVSQNPRHKITKRGQNVTFRCDPISEHNRLYWYRQTLGQGPEFLTYFQNEAQLEKSRLLSDRFSAERPKGSFSTLEIQRTEQGDSAMYLCASLSPSTDTQYFGPGTRLTVL.

V is TRBV9 and J is TRBJ2-1; 11 positions match TRBD2. Germline assignment: CDR1 SGDLS and CDR2 YYNGEE. Trimming removed 3 bases from V and 7 bases from J; junction bases left unmatched: 6. The CDR3 totals 15 residues. The CDR3 DNA reads as TGTGCCAGCAGCGGGCTAGCGGGGGGCTTAAATGAGCAGTTCTTC. Translating it yields CASSGLAGGLNEQFF.

The chain carries TRBV9 and TRBJ2-1, with TRBD2 matching 10 bases. With V trimmed by 1 base and J by 3 bases, 1 base remained unmatched. The CDR3 length is 15 residues. The germline V gene encodes CDR1 SGDLS and CDR2 YYNGEE. CDR3 protein: CASSVPSGGYNEQFF. The CDR3 DNA is TGTGCCAGCAGCGTACCTAGCGGGGGCTACAATGAGCAGTTCTTC.

The chain links TRBV11-2 to TRBJ2-7, with D unresolved. V lost 2 bases and J lost 4, with 18 bases in between. From germline, CDR1 is SGHAT and CDR2 FQNNGV. The CDR3 is 16 residues long. DNA for the CDR3: TGTGCCAGCAGCTTAACGTCGGCCCAGGCAACTTACGAGCAGTACTTC. It specifies CASSLTSAQATYEQYF. The full variable domain, rest sourced from reference TRBV11-2 and TRBJ2-7, is EAGVAQSPRYKIIEKRQSVAFWCNPISGHATLYWYQQILGQGPKLLIQFQNNGVVDDSQLPKDRFSAERLKGVDSTLKIQPAKLEDSAVYLCASSLTSAQATYEQYFGPGTRLTVT.

This chain joins TRBV19 and TRBJ1-5, with TRBD1 as a possible D gene (6 bases). Trimming stripped 5 bases from V and 2 bases from J, with 16 bases between. The CDR3 sequence is 16 residues long. Germline V lookup: CDR1 LNHDA, CDR2 SQIVND (reference sequence). The CDR3 region has the DNA TGTGCCAGTAGTTTCCCAGGGGAGAACGGCAATCAGCCCCAGCATTTT. Protein sequence: CASSFPGENGNQPQHF.

This clone was counted once. V gene TRBV4-3 combines with J gene TRBJ2-1; perhaps TRBD2 as D (5 bases). Trimming shortened V by 0 bases and J by 9 bases, and 9 bases separated the two germline ends. The CDR3 is 13 amino acids. From germline, CDR1 is LGHNA and CDR2 YSLEER. DNA of the CDR3: TGCGCCAGCAGCCAAGAGAGGAGGAGTGAGCAGTTCTTC. It translates to CASSQERRSEQFF.

The V gene is TRBV30, the J gene TRBJ1-2; D not certain. This CDR3 comprises 15 residues. Germline V gives CDR1 GTSNPN, CDR2 SVGIG (reference sequence). Trimming left V 2 bases short and J 4 bases short, with 17 bases between. CDR3 region: CAWSPPGVFIYGYTF. The CDR3 nucleotides read TGTGCCTGGAGTCCCCCCGGGGTTTTTATCTATGGCTACACCTTC.

V usage is TRBV27 and J usage is TRBJ1-1; D may be TRBD1 (6 bases). The germline V gene encodes CDR1 MNHEY and CDR2 SMNVEV (reference sequence). This CDR3 contains 13 residues. The V and J ends lost 2 bases and 5 bases respectively, with 9 bases between them. The CDR3 region is CASSLIGGTEAFF. CDR3 nucleotide sequence: TGTGCCAGCAGTTTAATAGGGGGGACTGAAGCTTTCTTT.

The chain links TRBV7-9 to TRBJ2-7, with D maybe TRBD2 (5 bases). The CDR3 consists of 13 residues. The ends were cut back, 8 bases at V and 2 bases at J, with 13 bases in the middle. CDR1 and CDR2 (germline): SEHNR, FQNEAQ (reference sequence). The CDR3 nucleotides read TGTGCCAGCGGCCTTGGACTTACCTACGAGCAGTACTTC. Protein product: CASGLGLTYEQYF.

The chain carries TRBV23-1 and TRBJ1-2; tentatively, D is TRBD1 (5 bases). TRBV23-1 qualifies as an ORF whose function is uncertain. Trimming cost V 0 bases and J 4 bases, with 15 bases left between them. The CDR3 has 16 residues. CDR3 nucleotides: TGCGCCAGCAGTCAATCGATGGGGCCTTGGGGCTATGGCTACACCTTC. Translated: CASSQSMGPWGYGYTF.

The gene calls are TRBV5-1 and TRBJ2-7; D not resolved. V was clipped by 0 bases and J by 5 bases, with 6 bases between them. Per germline, CDR1 SGHRS and CDR2 YFSETQ. This CDR3 has 12 amino acids. The CDR3 loop reads CASSLDVNEQYF. In nucleotides, the CDR3 is TGCGCCAGCAGCTTGGACGTCAACGAGCAGTACTTC.

The chain has TRBV6-5 and TRBJ2-1, with 8 bases matching TRBD1. This CDR3 spans 16 amino acids. The germline V gene encodes CDR1 MNHEY and CDR2 SVGAGI. The V and J ends lost 2 bases and 5 bases, in that order; junction bases with no gene match: 8. The CDR3 here is CASSYPGGRGDNEQFF. Here the CDR3 DNA reads TGTGCCAGCAGTTACCCAGGGGGCAGGGGGGACAATGAGCAGTTCTTC.

This chain connects TRBV19 to TRBJ1-6; D is unclear. The CDR3 has 14 residues. V was shortened by 5 bases and J by 8 bases, with 13 bases between the two germline ends. Germline values: CDR1 LNHDA, CDR2 SQIVND (reference sequence). CDR3 DNA sequence: TGTGCCAGTAGTCCCGAGGGTTCCGATTCACCCCTCCACTTT. This translates into CASSPEGSDSPLHF.

V usage is TRBV5-8 and J usage is TRBJ1-1, with D possibly matching TRBD1 (5 bases). Trimming left V 0 bases short and J 5 bases short, with 14 bases between. This CDR3 spans 15 amino acids. Looked up from germline, CDR1 is SGHTS and CDR2 is YDEGEE. CDR3 residues: CASSLDPGERTEAFF. The CDR3 DNA sequence: TGTGCCAGCAGCTTGGATCCGGGGGAGAGGACTGAAGCTTTCTTT.

The genes are TRBV4-1 and TRBJ1-1; no clear D gene. The CDR3 length is 14 residues. Trimming pared 0 bases from V and 1 base from J, leaving 6 bases between. Germline CDR1 MGHRA, CDR2 YSYEKL. The CDR3 loop is CASSQDGSNTEAFF. CDR3 DNA: TGCGCCAGCAGCCAAGACGGGTCGAACACTGAAGCTTTCTTT.